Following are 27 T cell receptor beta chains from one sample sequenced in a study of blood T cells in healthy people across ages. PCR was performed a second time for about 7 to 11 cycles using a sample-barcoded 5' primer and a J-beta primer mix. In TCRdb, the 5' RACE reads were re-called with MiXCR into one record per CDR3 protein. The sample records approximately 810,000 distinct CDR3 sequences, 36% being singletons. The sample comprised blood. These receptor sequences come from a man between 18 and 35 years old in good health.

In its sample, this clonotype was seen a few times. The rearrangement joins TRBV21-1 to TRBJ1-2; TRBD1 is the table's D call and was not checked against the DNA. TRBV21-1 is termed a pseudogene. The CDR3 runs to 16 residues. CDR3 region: CASSLPTGGCSYGYTF. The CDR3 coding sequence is TGTGCCAGCAGTTTACCGACAGGGGGCTGTAGCTATGGCTACACCTTC.

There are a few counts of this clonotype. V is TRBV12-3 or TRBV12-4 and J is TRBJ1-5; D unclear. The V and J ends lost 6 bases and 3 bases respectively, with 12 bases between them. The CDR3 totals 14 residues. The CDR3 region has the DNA TGTGCCAGCAGGTGGGGAACTATCAATCAGCCCCAGCATTTT. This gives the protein CASRWGTINQPQHF.

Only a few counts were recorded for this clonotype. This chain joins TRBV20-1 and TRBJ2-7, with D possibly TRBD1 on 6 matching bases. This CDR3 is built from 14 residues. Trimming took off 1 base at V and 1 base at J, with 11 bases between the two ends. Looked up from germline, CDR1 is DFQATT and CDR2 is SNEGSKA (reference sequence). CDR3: CSARATGNSYEQYF. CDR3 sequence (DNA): TGCAGTGCTAGAGCAACAGGGAATTCCTACGAGCAGTACTTC.

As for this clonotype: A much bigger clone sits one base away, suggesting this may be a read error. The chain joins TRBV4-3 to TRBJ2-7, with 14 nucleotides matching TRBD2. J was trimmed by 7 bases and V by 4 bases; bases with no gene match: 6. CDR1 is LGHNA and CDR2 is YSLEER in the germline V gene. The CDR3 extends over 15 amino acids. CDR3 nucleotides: TGCGCCAGCAGCCGACTAGCGGGGGGGCTCTCTGAGCAGTACTTC. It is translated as CASSRLAGGLSEQYF.

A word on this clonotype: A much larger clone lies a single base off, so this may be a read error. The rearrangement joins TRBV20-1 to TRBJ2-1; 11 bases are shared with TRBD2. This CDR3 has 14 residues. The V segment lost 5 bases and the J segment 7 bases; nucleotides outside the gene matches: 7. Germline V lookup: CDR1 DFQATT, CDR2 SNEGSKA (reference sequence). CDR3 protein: CSAASGGTLNEQFF. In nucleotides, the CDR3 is TGCAGTGCTGCTAGCGGGGGGACATTAAATGAGCAGTTCTTC.

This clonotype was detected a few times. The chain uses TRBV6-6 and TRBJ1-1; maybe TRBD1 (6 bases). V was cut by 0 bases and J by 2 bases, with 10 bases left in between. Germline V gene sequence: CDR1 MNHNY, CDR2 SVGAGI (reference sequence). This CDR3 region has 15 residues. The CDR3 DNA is TGTGCCAGCAGTTACTCGAGGGGACATAACACTGAAGCTTTCTTT. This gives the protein CASSYSRGHNTEAFF.

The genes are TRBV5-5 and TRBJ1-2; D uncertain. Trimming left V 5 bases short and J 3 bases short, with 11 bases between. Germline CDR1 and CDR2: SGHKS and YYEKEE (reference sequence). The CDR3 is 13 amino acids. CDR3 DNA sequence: TGTGCCAGCAGAGCGGACGGATACTATGGCTACACCTTC. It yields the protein CASRADGYYGYTF.

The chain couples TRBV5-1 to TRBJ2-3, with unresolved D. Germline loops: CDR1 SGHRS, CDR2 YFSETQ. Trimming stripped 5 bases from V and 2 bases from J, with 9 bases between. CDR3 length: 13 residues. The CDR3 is CASRLSPTDTQYF. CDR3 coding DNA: TGCGCCAGCAGATTGTCCCCCACAGATACGCAGTATTTT. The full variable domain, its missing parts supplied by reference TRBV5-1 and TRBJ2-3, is KAGVTQTPRYLIKTRGQQVTLSCSPISGHRSVSWYQQTPGQGLQFLFEYFSETQRNKGNFPGRFSGRQFSNSRSEMNVSTLELGDSALYLCASRLSPTDTQYFGPGTRLTVL.

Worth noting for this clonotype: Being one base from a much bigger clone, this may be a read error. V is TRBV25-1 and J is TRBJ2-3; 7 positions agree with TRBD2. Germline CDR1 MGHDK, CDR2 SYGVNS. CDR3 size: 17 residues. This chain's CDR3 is CASSESGLRGSADMQYF. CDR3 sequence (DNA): TGTGCCAGCAGTGAATCCGGTTTGCGGGGGTCCGCGGATATGCAGTATTTT.

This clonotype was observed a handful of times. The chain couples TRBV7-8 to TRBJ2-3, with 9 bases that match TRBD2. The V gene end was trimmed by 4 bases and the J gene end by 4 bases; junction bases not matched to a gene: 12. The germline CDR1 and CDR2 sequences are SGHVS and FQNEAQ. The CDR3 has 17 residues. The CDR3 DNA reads TGTGCCAGCAGCTCTCGGTCGGCGGGGGGGCCTGCAGATACGCAGTATTTT. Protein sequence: CASSSRSAGGPADTQYF.

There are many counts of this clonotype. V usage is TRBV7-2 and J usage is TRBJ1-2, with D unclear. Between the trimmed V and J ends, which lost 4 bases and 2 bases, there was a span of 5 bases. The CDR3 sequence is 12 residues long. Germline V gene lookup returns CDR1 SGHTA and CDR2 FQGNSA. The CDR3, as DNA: TGTGCCAGCAGCTCAACGAACTATGGCTACACCTTC. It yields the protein CASSSTNYGYTF. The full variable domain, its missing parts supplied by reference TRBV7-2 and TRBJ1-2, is GAGVSQSPSNKVTEKGKDVELRCDPISGHTALYWYRQSLGQGLEFLIYFQGNSAPDKSGLPSDRFSAERTGGSVSTLTIQRTQQEDSAVYLCASSSTNYGYTFGSGTRLTVV.

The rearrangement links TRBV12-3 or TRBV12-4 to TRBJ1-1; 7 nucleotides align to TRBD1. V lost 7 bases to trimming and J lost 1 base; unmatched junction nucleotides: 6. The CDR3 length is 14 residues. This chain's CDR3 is CASNWRQGNTEAFF. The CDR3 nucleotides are TGTGCCAGCAACTGGAGACAGGGGAACACTGAAGCTTTCTTT.

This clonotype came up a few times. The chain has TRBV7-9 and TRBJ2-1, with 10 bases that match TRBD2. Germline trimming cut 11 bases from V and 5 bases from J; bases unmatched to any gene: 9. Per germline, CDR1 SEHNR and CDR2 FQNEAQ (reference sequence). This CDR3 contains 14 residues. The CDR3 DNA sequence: TGTGCCGGAGAGCGGGGGGGCCTCGACAATGAGCAGTTCTTC. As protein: CAGERGGLDNEQFF.

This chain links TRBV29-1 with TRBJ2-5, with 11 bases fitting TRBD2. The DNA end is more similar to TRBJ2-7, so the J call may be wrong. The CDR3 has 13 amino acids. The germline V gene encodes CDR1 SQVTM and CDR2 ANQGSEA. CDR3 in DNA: TGCAGCGTTGAAGGGCTAGCGGGAGGCGAGCAGTACTTC. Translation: CSVEGLAGGEQYF.

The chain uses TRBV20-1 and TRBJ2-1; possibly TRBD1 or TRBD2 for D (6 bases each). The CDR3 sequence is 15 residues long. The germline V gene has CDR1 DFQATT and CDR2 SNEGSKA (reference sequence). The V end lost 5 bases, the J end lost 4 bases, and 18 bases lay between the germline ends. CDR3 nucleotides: TGCAGTGCTCAAGGGGGAGGTGGTGGATACAATGAGCAGTTCTTC. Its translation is CSAQGGGGGYNEQFF.

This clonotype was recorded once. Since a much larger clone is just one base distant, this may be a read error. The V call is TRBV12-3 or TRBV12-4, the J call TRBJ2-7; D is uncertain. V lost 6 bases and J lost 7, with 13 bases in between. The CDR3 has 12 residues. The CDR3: CASSPERNEQYF. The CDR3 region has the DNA TGTGCCAGCAGCCCCGAAAGGAATGAGCAGTACTTC.

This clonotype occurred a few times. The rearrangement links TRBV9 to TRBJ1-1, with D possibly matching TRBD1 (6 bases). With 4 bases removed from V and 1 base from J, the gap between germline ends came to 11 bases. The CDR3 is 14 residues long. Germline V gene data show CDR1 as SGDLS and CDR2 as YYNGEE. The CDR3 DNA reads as TGTGCCAGCAGCCGGGGACATTCGAACACTGAAGCTTTCTTT. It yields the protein CASSRGHSNTEAFF.

The CDR3 DNA follows: TGCAGTGCTAGCCTACAGGGGAACTATGGCTACACCTTC. It yields the protein CSASLQGNYGYTF. The V call is TRBV20-1, the J call TRBJ1-2; 7 bases are shared with TRBD1. There are 13 residues in the CDR3. Germline values: CDR1 DFQATT, CDR2 SNEGSKA (reference sequence). V dropped 3 bases and J dropped 2; count of bases not matched to a gene: 3.

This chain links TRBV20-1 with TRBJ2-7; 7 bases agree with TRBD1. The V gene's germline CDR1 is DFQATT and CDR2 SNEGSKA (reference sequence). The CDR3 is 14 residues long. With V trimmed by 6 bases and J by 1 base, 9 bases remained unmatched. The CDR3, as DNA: TGCAGTGCACCTGACAGGGTAGAGTCCTACGAGCAGTACTTC. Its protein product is CSAPDRVESYEQYF.

DNA for the CDR3: TGTGCCAGCAGCTTAGAGGCAGGCTCCGGGGCCAACGTCCTGACTTTC. Residues: CASSLEAGSGANVLTF. V gene TRBV13 combines with J gene TRBJ2-6; D not certain. V was trimmed by 1 base and J by 4 bases, leaving 11 bases between them. This CDR3 contains 16 residues. Germline loops: CDR1 PRHDT, CDR2 FYEKMQ (reference sequence).

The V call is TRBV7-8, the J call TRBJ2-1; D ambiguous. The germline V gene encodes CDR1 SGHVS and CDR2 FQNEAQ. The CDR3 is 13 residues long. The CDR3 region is CATQRETYNEQFF. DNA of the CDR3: TGTGCGACCCAACGAGAAACCTACAATGAGCAGTTCTTC.

The DNA for the CDR3 is TGTGCCAGCAATGACAGGGCAAAAGATACGCAGTATTTT. Amino acids: CASNDRAKDTQYF. The rearrangement joins TRBV28 to TRBJ2-3; 7 nucleotides agree with TRBD1. CDR1 and CDR2 (germline): MDHEN, SYDVKM. Losses at the gene ends were 7 bases for V and 5 bases for J; bases not matched to a gene: 6. CDR3 length: 13 amino acids.

The CDR3 nucleotides are TGTGCCAGCAGCACCCGACAGGGGGCTGATGCAACTAATGAAAAACTGTTTTTT. Translating it yields CASSTRQGADATNEKLFF. The chain joins TRBV9 to TRBJ1-4; 10 nucleotides match TRBD1. Germline V gene sequence: CDR1 SGDLS, CDR2 YYNGEE. J was trimmed by 0 bases and V by 4 bases; bases with no gene match: 9. The CDR3 is 18 residues long.

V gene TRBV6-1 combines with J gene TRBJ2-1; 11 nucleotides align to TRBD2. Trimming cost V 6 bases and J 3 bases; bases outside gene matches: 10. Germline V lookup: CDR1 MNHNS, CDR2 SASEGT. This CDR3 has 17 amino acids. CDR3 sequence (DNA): TGTGCCAGCAGACCAGTCGTGACTAGCGGGGACTACAATGAGCAGTTCTTC. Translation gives CASRPVVTSGDYNEQFF.

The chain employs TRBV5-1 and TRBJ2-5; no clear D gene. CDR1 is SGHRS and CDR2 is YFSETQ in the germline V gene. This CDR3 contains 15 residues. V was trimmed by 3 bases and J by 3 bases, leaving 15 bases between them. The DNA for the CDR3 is TGCGCCAGCAGCTCCGCGCCGAGACACGAAGAGACCCAGTACTTC. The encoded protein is CASSSAPRHEETQYF. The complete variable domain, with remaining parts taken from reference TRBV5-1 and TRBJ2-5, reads KAGVTQTPRYLIKTRGQQVTLSCSPISGHRSVSWYQQTPGQGLQFLFEYFSETQRNKGNFPGRFSGRQFSNSRSEMNVSTLELGDSALYLCASSSAPRHEETQYFGPGTRLLVL.

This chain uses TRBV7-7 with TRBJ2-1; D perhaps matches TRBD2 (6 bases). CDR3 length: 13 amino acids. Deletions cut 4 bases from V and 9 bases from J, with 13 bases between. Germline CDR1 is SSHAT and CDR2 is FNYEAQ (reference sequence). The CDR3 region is CASSYDLGGEQFF. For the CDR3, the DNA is TGTGCCAGCAGCTATGACCTGGGGGGTGAGCAGTTCTTC. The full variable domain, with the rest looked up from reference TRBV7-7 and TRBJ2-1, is GAGVSQSPRYKVTKRGQDVTLRCDPISSHATLYWYQQALGQGPEFLTYFNYEAQPDKSGLPSDRFSAERPEGSISTLTIQRTEQRDSAMYRCASSYDLGGEQFFGPGTRLTVL.

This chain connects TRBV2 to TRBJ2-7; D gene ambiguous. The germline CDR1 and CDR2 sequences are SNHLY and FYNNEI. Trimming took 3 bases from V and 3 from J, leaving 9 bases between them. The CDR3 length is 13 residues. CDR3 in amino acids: CASSDGGIYEQYF. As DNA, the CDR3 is TGTGCCAGCAGTGATGGCGGCATCTACGAGCAGTACTTC.